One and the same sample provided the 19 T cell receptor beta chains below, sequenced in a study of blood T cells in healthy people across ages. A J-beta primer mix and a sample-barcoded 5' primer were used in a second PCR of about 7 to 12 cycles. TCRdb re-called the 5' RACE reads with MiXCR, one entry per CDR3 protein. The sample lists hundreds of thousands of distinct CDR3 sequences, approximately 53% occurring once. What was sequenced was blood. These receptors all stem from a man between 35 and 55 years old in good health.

CDR3 amino acids: CASSPQTGDQYEQYF. The DNA for the CDR3 is TGTGCCAGCAGTCCGCAGACAGGGGACCAATACGAGCAGTACTTC. The rearrangement uses TRBV28 and TRBJ2-4; 8 bases map to TRBD1. The J call may be mistaken, given a closer DNA end match to TRBJ2-7. Germline V CDR1 and CDR2: MDHEN, SYDVKM. The CDR3 is made up of 15 amino acids.

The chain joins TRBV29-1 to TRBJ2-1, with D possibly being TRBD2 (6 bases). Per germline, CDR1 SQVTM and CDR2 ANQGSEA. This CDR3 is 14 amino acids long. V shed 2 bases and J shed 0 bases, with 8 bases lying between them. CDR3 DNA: TGCAGCGTTGAACGGGAGAACTCCTACAATGAGCAGTTCTTC. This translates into CSVERENSYNEQFF.

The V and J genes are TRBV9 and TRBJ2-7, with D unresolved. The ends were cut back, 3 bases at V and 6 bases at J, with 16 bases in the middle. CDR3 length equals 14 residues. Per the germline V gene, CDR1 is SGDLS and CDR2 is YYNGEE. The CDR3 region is CASSGSGLRSEQYF. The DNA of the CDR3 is TGTGCCAGCAGCGGATCCGGGCTACGGTCCGAGCAGTACTTC. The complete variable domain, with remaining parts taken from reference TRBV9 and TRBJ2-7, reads DSGVTQTPKHLITATGQRVTLRCSPRSGDLSVYWYQQSLDQGLQFLIQYYNGEERAKGNILERFSAQQFPDLHSELNLSSLELGDSALYFCASSGSGLRSEQYFGPGTRLTVT.

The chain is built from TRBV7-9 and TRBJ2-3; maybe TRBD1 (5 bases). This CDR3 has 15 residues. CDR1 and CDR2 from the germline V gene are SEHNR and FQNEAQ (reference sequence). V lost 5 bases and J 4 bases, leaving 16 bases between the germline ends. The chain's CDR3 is CASSPSWQGSDTQYF. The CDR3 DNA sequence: TGTGCCAGCAGCCCATCATGGCAGGGCTCAGATACGCAGTATTTT.

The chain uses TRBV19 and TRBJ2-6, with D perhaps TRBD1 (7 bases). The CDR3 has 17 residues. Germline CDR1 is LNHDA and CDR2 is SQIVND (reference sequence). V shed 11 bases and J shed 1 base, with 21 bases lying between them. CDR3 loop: CASLGGQLRSGANVLTF. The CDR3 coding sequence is TGTGCCTCATTGGGGGGACAGTTAAGATCTGGGGCCAACGTCCTGACTTTC.

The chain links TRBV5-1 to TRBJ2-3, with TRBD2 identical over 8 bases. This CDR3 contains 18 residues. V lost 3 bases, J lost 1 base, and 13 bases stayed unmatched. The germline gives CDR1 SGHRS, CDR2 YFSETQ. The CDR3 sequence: CASSSAVPGAGGTDTQYF. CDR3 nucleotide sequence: TGCGCCAGCAGCTCGGCGGTCCCAGGAGCGGGGGGCACAGATACGCAGTATTTT.

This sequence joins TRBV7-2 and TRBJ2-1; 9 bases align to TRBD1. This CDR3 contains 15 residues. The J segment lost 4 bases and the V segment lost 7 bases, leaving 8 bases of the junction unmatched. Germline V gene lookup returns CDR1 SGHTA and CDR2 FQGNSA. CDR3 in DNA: TGTGCCAGCACCGATCCGGGACAGGGATACAATGAGCAGTTCTTC. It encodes CASTDPGQGYNEQFF.

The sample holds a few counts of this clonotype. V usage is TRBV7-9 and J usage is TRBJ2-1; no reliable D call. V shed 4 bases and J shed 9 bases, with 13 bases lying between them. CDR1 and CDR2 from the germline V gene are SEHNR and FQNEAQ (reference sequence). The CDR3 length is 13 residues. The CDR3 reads CASSSEMKGEQFF. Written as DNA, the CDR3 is TGTGCCAGCAGCTCAGAAATGAAGGGTGAGCAGTTCTTC.

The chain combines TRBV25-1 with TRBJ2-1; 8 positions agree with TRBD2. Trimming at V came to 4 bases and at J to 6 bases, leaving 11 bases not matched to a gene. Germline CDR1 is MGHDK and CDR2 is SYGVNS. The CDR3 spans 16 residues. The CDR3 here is CASSGGQREYLNEQFF. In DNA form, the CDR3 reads TGTGCCAGCAGTGGGGGGCAGCGGGAGTACCTCAATGAGCAGTTCTTC.

The CDR3 DNA is TGTGCCAGCAGCCCCCGGAGAGCCGATTCACCCCTCCACTTT. This encodes CASSPRRADSPLHF. The V gene is TRBV9, the J gene TRBJ1-6; D gene unclear. The CDR3 is 14 amino acids. Trimming took 4 bases from V and 8 from J, leaving 13 bases between them. In germline, CDR1 is SGDLS, CDR2 YYNGEE.

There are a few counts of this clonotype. CDR3 DNA: TGCAGCGCAGGGACAGGGGCCTACGAGCAGTACTTC. Translated, it gives CSAGTGAYEQYF. The chain uses TRBV29-1 and TRBJ2-7; 10 nucleotides align to TRBD1. Trimming cost V 7 bases and J 2 bases; bases outside gene matches: 2. This CDR3 spans 12 amino acids. CDR1 and CDR2 (germline): SQVTM, ANQGSEA.

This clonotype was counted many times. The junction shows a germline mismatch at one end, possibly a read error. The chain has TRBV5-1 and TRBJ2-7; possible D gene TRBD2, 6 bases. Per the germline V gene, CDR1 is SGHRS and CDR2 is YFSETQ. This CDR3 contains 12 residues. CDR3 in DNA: TGTGCCAGCAGCTTGGCCGGGGGCGAGCAGTACTTC. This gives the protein CASSLAGGEQYF.

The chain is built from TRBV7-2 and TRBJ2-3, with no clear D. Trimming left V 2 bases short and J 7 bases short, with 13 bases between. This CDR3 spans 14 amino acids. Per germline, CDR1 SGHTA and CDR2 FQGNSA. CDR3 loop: CASSLSSKTNTQYF. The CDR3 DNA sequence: TGTGCCAGCAGCTTATCTTCTAAGACAAATACGCAGTATTTT.

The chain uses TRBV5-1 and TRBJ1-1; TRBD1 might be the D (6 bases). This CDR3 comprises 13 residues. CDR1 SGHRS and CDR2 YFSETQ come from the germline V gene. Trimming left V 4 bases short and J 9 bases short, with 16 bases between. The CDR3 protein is CASSPIWTDQAFF. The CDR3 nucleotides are TGCGCCAGCAGCCCGATATGGACAGACCAAGCTTTCTTT.

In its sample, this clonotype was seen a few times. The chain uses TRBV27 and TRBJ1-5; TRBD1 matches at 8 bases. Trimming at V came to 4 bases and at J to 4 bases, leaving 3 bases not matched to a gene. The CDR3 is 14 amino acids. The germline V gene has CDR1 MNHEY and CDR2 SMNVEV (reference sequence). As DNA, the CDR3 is TGTGCCAGCAGTTCAGGGGGCTGGAATCAGCCCCAGCATTTT. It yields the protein CASSSGGWNQPQHF.

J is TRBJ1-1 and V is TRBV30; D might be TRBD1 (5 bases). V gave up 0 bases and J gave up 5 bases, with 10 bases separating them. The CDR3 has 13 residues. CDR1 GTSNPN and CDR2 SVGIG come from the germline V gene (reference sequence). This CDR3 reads CAWSVLGGTEAFF. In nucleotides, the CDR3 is TGTGCCTGGAGTGTACTCGGGGGAACTGAAGCTTTCTTT. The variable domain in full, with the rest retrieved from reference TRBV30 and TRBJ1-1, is SQTIHQWPATLVQPVGSPLSLECTVEGTSNPNLYWYRQAAGRGLQLLFYSVGIGQISSEVPQNLSASRPQDRQFILSSKKLLLSDSGFYLCAWSVLGGTEAFFGQGTRLTVV.

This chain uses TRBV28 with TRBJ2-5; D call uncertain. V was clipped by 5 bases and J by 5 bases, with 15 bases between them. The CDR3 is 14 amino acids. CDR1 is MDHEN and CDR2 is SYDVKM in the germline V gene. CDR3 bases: TGTGCCAGCAGTGTATCGGGTTTTCGGGAGACCCAGTACTTC. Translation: CASSVSGFRETQYF.

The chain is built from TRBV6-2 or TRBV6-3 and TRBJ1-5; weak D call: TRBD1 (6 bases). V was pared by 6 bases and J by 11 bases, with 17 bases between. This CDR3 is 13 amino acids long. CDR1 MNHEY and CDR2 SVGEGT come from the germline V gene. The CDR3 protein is CASRRPVDRTQHF. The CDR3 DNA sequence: TGTGCCAGCAGACGCCCGGTGGACAGAACCCAGCATTTT.

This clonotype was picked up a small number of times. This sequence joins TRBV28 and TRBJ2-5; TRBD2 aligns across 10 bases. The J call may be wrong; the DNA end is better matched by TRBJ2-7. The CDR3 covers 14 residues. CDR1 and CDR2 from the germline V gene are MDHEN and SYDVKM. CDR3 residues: CASIASGSVYEQYF. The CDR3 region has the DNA TGTGCCAGCATCGCTAGCGGGAGTGTGTACGAGCAGTACTTC.